The present T cell receptor beta chain was sequenced within a study of blood T cell repertoires in COVID-19 (dated by TCRdb to 2020 to 2021). For the wider study: Samples covering the acute and convalescent phases of COVID-19 were provided by collaborators in the United States, Italy and Spain. The prospective study material was composed of cDNA or gDNA derived from T cells, B-cell-depleted T cells, or PBMCs. Deeply sampled blood TCRbeta repertoires from subjects exposed to, actively infected with, or recovered from COVID-19 were included in the dataset. The repertoires were made available in a free public database intended to serve as a resource for research on the immune response to SARS-CoV-2. Samples came from the ongoing ImmuneRACE study (first 160 participants) plus 1,254 subjects from 6 global collaborators. A de-identified subject ID, COVID-19 status, age in years and sex were almost always included in the sample metadata. Where HLA class I and class II types were available, the types were taken from metadata supplied by the sample provider, not from assay-based typing.

This clone appeared a single time. Its antigen is unknown. No clone much larger than this one lies a single base away; base qualities are absent. TCRbeta CDR3 regions were amplified from genomic DNA using the immunoSEQ Assay, a bias-controlled multiplex PCR. As for the original processing: Nucleated cell counts per sample were estimated from amplification of reference gene primers within the assay. Sequence reads were collapsed and filtered to measure the absolute abundance of every unique TCRbeta CDR3 rearrangement. For each sample, productive Simpson clonality was calculated as the square root of Simpson's diversity index across productive rearrangements. Drawn from immuneACCESS, this table holds only the in-frame rearrangements with V and J called that TCRdb kept. Clones are partly lost; checked studies trace under half to an unresolved V gene and leave the rest unexplained. That table supplies the V and J calls and clone size; D and trimming were determined from the DNA. For this sample the table gives about 210,000 clones, of which around 80% were detected only once. The ten largest clones capture 12% of the sample.

The full study reports these points: How much clinical and demographic metadata was included differed by source and by participant, and the metadata was provided uncurated.

The collaborating institutions used their own protocols to collect whole blood in K2EDTA tubes. For TCRbeta analysis, collaborators shipped samples in one of three forms: frozen whole blood, isolated PBMCs, or DNA extracted from either of those sample types. Trimming takes 0 bases from V and 8 bases from J, and the germline ends sit 12 bases apart. CDR1 and CDR2 are read off the germline V gene as SGHRS and YFSETQ. Including the terminal cysteine and phenylalanine, the CDR3 comprises 14 residues. Only CDR3 DNA is held: 42 bases, read in frame from base 1. The TCR originated in a woman in her 40s with acute or convalescent COVID-19. The chain is made from TRBV5-1 and TRBJ2-1, and perhaps TRBD2 as D gene, on 6 matching bases. Material: peripheral blood. Here the CDR3 is given as CASSLATSIDEQFF. The DNA is as follows: TGCGCCAGCAGCTTGGCCACTAGCATCGATGAGCAGTTCTTC. Beyond the CDR3, the reference TRBV5-1 and TRBJ2-1 genes provide the residues; the full variable domain reads: KAGVTQTPRYLIKTRGQQVTLSCSPISGHRSVSWYQQTPGQGLQFLFEYFSETQRNKGNFPGRFSGRQFSNSRSEMNVSTLELGDSALYLCASSLATSIDEQFFGPGTRLTVL.